This TCR beta chain came from a study of T cell responses to AZD1222 COVID-19 vaccine. The data were produced by immunoSEQ multiplex PCR, yet TCRdb's version contains in-frame clones alone and is incomplete. This table holds about 150,000 clones, approximately 85% found once. From germline, CDR1 is MGHRA and CDR2 YSYEKL. The V segment lost 4 bases and the J segment 2 bases; nucleotides outside the gene matches: 8. This CDR3 region has 15 residues. This TCR was sampled from an adult in good health. Sequenced material: peripheral blood, taken on day 0 of AZD1222 vaccination. The chain carries TRBV4-1 and TRBJ2-7; 7 bases match TRBD1. The CDR3, as DNA: TGCGCCAGCAGCCGGAAACGGGACAGCGCCTACGAGCAGTACTTC. Amino acids: CASSRKRDSAYEQYF.